Following are 3 T cell receptor beta chains from one sample sequenced in a study of blood T cell repertoires in COVID-19. This table comes from immunoSEQ multiplex PCR, and its TCRdb copy is limited to in-frame clones, with some not included. Among 400,000 to 550,000 clones listed, about 89% were seen once. The specimen sequenced was peripheral blood. The receptor source for this set is a woman in her thirties with acute or convalescent COVID-19.

CDR3 nucleotides: TGTGCCAGCAGCTTAATGGCGGGGGGCAGCACAGATACGCAGTATTTT. Protein: CASSLMAGGSTDTQYF. The chain uses TRBV7-3 and TRBJ2-3; 8 nucleotides match TRBD2. Germline assignment: CDR1 SGHTA and CDR2 FQGTGA. J gave up 0 bases and V 1 base, and 3 bases lay outside the gene matches. The CDR3 loop spans 16 amino acids.

V usage is TRBV7-9 and J usage is TRBJ2-3, with 10 bases identical to TRBD2. Germline CDR1 is SEHNR and CDR2 is FQNEAQ (reference sequence). CDR3 length: 16 amino acids. The V gene end was trimmed by 2 bases and the J gene end by 8 bases; junction bases not matched to a gene: 10. The CDR3 spells CASSLRSGGSGGTQYF. In nucleotides, the CDR3 is TGTGCCAGCAGCTTACGTAGCGGGGGGTCTGGAGGTACGCAGTATTTT.

The chain carries TRBV5-1 and TRBJ2-7; 8 nucleotides agree with TRBD2. The CDR3 totals 14 residues. The germline CDR1 and CDR2 sequences are SGHRS and YFSETQ. V trimming: 6 bases; J trimming: 0 bases; junction bases outside the gene matches: 5. The DNA for the CDR3 is TGCGCCAGCACCAACAGCGGGGGCTCCTACGAGCAGTACTTC. It yields the protein CASTNSGGSYEQYF.